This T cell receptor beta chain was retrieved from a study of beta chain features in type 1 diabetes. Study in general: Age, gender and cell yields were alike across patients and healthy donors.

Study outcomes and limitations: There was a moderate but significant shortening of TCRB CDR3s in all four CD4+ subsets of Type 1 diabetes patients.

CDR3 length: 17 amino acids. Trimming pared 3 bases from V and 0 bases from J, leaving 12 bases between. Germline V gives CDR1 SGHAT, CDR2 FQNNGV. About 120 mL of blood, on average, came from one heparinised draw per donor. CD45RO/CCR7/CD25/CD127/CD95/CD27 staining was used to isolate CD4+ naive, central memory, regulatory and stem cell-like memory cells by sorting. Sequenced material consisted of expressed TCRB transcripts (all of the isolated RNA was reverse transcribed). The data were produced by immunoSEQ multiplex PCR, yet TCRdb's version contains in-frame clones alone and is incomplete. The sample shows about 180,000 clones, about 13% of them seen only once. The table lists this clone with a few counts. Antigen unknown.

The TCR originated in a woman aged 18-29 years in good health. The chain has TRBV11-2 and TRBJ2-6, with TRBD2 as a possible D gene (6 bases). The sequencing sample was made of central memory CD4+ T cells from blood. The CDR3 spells CASSFISGYSGANVLTF. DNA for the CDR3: TGTGCCAGCAGCTTTATTAGCGGTTACTCTGGGGCCAACGTCCTGACTTTC.